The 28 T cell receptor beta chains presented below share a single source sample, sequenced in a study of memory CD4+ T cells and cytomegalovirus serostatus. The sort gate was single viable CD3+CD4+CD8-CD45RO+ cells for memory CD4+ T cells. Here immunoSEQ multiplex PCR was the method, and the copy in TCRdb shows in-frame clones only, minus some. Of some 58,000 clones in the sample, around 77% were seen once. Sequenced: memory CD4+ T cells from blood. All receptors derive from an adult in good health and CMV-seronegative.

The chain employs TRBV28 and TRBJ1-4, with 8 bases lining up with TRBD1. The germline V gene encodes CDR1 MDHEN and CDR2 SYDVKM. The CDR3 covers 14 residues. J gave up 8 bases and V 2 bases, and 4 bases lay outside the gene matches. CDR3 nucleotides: TGTGCCAGCAGTTTACCAGGGGGCCGAGAAAAACTGTTTTTT. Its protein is CASSLPGGREKLFF.

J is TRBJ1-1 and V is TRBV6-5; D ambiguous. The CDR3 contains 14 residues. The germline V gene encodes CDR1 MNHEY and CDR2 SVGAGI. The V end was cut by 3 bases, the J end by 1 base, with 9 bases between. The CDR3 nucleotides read TGTGCCAGCAGTTATGCTAGGGAGAACACTGAAGCTTTCTTT. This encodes CASSYARENTEAFF.

The CDR3 loop reads CASSKAGTGELFF. DNA for the CDR3: TGTGCCAGCTCCAAAGCGGGCACCGGGGAGCTGTTTTTT. This chain connects TRBV6-5 to TRBJ2-2; D may be TRBD2 (6 bases). Per germline, CDR1 MNHEY and CDR2 SVGAGI. The CDR3 runs 13 residues. The V end was cut by 8 bases, the J end by 4 bases, with 11 bases between.

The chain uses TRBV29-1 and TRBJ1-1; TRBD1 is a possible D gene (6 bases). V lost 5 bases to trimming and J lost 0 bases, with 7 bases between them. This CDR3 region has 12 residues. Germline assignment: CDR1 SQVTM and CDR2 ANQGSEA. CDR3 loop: CSVRTVNTEAFF. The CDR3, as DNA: TGCAGCGTTCGGACAGTGAACACTGAAGCTTTCTTT.

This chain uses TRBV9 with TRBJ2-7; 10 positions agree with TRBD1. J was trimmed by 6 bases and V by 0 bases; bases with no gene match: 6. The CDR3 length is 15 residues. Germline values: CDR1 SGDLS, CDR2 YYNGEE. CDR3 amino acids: CASSVAGTGEGEQYF. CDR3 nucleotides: TGTGCCAGCAGCGTAGCCGGGACAGGGGAAGGCGAGCAGTACTTC.

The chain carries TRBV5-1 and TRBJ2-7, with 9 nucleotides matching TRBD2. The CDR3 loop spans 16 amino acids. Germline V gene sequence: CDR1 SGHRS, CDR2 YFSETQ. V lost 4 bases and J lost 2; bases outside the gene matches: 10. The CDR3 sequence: CASSNSAREGPYEQYF. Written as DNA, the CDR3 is TGCGCCAGCAGCAATTCCGCGCGGGAGGGCCCCTACGAGCAGTACTTC.

This CDR3 reads CAWSAGLAGDEQYF. The CDR3 DNA reads as TGTGCCTGGAGTGCTGGACTAGCGGGAGACGAGCAGTACTTC. The V gene is TRBV30, the J gene TRBJ2-7; TRBD2 matches at 13 bases. Germline V CDR1 and CDR2: GTSNPN, SVGIG (reference sequence). Trimming removed 1 base from V and 5 bases from J; junction bases left unmatched: 2. The CDR3 sequence is 14 residues long.

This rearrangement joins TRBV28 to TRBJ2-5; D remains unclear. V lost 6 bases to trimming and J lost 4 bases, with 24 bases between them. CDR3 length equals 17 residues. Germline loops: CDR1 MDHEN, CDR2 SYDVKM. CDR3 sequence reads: CASRAQSFVRVRETQYF. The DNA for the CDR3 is TGTGCCAGCAGGGCCCAATCATTTGTAAGGGTACGAGAGACCCAGTACTTC.

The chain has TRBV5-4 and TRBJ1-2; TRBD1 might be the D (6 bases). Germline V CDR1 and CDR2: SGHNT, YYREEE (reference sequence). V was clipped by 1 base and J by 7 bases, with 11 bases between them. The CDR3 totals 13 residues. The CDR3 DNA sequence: TGTGCCAGCAGCTTGTCGGGGGCAGGTGGCTACACCTTC. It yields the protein CASSLSGAGGYTF.

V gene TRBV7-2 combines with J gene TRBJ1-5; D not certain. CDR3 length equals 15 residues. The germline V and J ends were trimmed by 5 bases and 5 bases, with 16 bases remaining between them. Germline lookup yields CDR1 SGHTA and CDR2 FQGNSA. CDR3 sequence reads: CASSAYVGMDQPQHF. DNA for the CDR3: TGTGCCAGCAGCGCCTATGTGGGCATGGATCAGCCCCAGCATTTT.

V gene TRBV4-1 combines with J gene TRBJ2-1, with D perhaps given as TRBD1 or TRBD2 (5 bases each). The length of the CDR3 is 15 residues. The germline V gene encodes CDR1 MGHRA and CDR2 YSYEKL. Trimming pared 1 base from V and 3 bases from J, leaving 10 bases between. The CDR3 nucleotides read TGCGCCAGCAGCCAAGGGGGACGAAGCTACAATGAGCAGTTCTTC. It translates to CASSQGGRSYNEQFF.

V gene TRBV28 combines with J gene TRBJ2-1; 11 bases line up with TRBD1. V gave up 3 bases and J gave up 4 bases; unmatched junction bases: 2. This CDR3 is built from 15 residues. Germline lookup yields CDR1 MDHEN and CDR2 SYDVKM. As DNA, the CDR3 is TGTGCCAGCAGTTTGGGGACAGGGGGGTACAATGAGCAGTTCTTC. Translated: CASSLGTGGYNEQFF.

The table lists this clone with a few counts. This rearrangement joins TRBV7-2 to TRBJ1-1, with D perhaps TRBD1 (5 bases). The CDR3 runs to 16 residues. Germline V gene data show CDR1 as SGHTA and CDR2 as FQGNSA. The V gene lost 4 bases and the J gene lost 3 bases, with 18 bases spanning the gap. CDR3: CASSSAATASYTEAFF. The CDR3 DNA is TGTGCCAGCAGCTCCGCGGCGACAGCATCCTACACTGAAGCTTTCTTT.

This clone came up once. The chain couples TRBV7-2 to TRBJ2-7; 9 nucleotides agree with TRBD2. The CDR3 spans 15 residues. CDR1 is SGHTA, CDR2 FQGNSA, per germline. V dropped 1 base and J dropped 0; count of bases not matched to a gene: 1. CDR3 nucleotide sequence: TGTGCCAGCAGCTTAGGACTAGCGGCCTCCTACGAGCAGTACTTC. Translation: CASSLGLAASYEQYF.

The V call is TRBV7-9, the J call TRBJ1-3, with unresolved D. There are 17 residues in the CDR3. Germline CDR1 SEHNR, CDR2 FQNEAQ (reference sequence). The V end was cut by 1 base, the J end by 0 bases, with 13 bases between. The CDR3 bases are TGTGCCAGCAGCTTAGTCTGGCAGGATCGCTCTGGAAACACCATATATTTT. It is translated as CASSLVWQDRSGNTIYF.

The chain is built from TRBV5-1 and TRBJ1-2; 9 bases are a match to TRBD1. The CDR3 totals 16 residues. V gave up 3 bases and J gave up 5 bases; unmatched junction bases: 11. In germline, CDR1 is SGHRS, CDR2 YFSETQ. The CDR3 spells CASSYDRGGLGYGYTF. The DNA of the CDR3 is TGCGCCAGCAGCTACGACAGGGGGGGCTTAGGTTATGGCTACACCTTC.

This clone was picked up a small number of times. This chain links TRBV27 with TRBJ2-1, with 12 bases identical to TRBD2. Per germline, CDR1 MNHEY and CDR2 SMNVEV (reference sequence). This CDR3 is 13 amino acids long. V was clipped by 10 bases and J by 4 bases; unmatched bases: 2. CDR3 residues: CATTSGGYNEQFF. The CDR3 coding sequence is TGTGCCACCACTAGCGGGGGGTACAATGAGCAGTTCTTC.

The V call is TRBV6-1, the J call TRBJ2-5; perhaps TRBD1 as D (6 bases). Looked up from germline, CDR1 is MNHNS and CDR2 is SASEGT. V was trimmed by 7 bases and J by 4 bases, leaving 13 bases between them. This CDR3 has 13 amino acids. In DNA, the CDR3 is TGTGCCAGCATACAGGGTCTGCGAGAGACCCAGTACTTC. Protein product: CASIQGLRETQYF.

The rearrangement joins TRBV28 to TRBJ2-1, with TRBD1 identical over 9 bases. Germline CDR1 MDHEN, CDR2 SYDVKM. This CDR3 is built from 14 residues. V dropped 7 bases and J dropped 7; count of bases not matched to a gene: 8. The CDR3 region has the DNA TGTGCCAGCACCGGACAGGGGAGGTTAAATGAGCAGTTCTTC. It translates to CASTGQGRLNEQFF.

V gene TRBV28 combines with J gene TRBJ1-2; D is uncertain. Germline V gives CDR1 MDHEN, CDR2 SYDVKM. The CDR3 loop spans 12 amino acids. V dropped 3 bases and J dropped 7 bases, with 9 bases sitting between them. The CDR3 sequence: CASSLPGVGYTF. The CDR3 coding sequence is TGTGCCAGCAGTTTGCCAGGTGTTGGCTACACCTTC.

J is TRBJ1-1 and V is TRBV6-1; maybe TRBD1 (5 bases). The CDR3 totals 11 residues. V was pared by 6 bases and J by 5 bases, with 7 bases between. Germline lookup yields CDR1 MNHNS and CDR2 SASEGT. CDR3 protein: CASRGDTEAFF. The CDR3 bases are TGTGCCAGCAGGGGGGATACTGAAGCTTTCTTT.

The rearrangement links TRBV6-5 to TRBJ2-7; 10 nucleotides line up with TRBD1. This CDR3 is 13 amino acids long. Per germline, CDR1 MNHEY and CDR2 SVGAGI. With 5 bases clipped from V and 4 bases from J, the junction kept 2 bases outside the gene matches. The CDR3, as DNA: TGTGCCAGCAGTGGGACAGGGGTGTACGAGCAGTACTTC. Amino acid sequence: CASSGTGVYEQYF.

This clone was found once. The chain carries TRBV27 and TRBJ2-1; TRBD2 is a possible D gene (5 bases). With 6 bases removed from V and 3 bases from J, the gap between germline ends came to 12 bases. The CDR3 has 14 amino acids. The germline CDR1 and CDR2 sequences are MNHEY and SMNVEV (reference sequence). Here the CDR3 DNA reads TGTGCCAGCAGCCTACTAGGAGTCTACAATGAGCAGTTCTTC. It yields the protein CASSLLGVYNEQFF.

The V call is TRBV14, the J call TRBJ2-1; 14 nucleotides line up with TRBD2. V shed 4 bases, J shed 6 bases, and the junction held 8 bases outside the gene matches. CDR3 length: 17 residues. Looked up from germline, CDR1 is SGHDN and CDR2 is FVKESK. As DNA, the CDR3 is TGTGCCAGCAGCCCCCTGCTCGGGACTAGCGGGAGCAATGAGCAGTTCTTC. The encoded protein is CASSPLLGTSGSNEQFF. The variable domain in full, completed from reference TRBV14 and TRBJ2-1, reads EAGVTQFPSHSVIEKGQTVTLRCDPISGHDNLYWYRRVMGKEIKFLLHFVKESKQDESGMPNNRFLAERTGGTYSTLKVQPAELEDSGVYFCASSPLLGTSGSNEQFFGPGTRLTVL.

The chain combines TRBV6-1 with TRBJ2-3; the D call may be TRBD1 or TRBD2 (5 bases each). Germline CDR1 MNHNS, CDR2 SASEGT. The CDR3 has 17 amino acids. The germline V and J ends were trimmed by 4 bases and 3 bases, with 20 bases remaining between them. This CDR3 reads CASSGDVPRTWTDTQYF. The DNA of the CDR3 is TGTGCCAGCAGTGGGGACGTTCCTCGGACATGGACAGATACGCAGTATTTT.

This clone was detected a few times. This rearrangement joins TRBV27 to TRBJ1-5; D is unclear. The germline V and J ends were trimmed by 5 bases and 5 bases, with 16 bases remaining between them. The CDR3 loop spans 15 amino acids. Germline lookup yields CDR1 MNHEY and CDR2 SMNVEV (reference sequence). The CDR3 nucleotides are TGTGCCAGCAGTCCGAACATGGCAGGATATCAGCCCCAGCATTTT. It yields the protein CASSPNMAGYQPQHF.

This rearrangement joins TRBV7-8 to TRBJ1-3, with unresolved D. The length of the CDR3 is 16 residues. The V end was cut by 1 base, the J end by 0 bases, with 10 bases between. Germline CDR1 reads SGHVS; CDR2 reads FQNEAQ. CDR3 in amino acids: CASSLGTGNSGNTIYF. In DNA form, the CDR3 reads TGTGCCAGCAGCTTAGGAACCGGGAACTCTGGAAACACCATATATTTT. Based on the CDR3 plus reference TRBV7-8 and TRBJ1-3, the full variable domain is GAGVSQSPRYKVAKRGQDVALRCDPISGHVSLFWYQQALGQGPEFLTYFQNEAQLDKSGLPSDRFFAERPEGSVSTLKIQRTQQEDSAVYLCASSLGTGNSGNTIYFGEGSWLTVV.

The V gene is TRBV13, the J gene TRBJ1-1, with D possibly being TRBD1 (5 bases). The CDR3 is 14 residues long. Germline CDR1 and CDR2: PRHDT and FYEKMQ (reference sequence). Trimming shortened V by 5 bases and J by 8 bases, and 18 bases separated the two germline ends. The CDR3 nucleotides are TGTGCCAGCAGCCACCAAGGACCTACAGGAGAAGCTTTCTTT. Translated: CASSHQGPTGEAFF.